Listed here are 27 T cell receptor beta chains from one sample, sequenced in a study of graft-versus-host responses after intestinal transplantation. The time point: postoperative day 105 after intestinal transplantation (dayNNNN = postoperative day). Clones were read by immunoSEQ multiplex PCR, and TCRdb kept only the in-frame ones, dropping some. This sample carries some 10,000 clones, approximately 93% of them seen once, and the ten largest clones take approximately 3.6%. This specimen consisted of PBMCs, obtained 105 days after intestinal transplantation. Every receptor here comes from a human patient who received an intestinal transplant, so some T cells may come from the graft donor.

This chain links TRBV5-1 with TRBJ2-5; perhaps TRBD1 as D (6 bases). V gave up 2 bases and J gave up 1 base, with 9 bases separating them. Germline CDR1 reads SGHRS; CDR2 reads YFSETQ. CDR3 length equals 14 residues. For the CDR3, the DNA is TGCGCCAGCAGCTTTATGACAGGCCAAGAGACCCAGTACTTC. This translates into CASSFMTGQETQYF.

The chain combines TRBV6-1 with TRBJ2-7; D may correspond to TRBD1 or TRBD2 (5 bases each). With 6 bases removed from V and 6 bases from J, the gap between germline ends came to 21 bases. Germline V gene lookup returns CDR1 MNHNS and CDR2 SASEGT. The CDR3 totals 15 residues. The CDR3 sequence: CASSSFPGTTVEQYF. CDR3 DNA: TGTGCCAGCAGCTCCTTTCCAGGGACGACAGTCGAGCAGTACTTC.

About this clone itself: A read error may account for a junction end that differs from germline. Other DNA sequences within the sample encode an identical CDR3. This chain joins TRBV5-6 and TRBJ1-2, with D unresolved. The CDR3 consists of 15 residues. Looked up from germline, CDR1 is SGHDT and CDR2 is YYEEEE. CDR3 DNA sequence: TGTGCCAGCAGCTTGGGAACCGGGAGCCTCTATGGTTACACCTTC. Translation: CASSLGTGSLYGYTF.

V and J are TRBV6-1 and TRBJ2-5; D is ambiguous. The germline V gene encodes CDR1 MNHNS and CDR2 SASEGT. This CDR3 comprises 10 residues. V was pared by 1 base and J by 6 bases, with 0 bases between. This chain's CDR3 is CASSEETQYF. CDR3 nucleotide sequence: TGTGCCAGCAGTGAAGAGACCCAGTACTTC.

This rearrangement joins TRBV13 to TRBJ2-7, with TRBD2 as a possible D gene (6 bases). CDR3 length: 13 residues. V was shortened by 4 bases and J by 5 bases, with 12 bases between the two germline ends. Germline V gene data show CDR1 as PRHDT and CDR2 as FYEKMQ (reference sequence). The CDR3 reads CASSSGGRDEQYF. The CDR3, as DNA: TGTGCCAGCAGCTCCGGGGGTAGGGACGAGCAGTACTTC.

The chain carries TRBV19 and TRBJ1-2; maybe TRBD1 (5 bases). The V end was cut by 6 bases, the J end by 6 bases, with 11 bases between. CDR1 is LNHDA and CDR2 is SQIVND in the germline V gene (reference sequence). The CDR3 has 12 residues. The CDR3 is CASSTGGNGYTF. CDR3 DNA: TGTGCCAGTAGCACGGGGGGGAATGGCTACACCTTC. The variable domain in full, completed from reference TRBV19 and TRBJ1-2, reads DGGITQSPKYLFRKEGQNVTLSCEQNLNHDAMYWYRQDPGQGLRLIYYSQIVNDFQKGDIAEGYSVSREKKESFPLTVTSAQKNPTAFYLCASSTGGNGYTFGSGTRLTVV.

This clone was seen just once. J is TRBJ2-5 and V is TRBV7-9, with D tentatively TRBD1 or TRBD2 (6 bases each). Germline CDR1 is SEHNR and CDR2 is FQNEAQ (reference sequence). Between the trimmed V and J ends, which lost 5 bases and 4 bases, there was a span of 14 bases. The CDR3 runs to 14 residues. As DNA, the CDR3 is TGTGCCAGCAGCCCCCCTGGAGGGGGAGAGACCCAGTACTTC. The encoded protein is CASSPPGGGETQYF.

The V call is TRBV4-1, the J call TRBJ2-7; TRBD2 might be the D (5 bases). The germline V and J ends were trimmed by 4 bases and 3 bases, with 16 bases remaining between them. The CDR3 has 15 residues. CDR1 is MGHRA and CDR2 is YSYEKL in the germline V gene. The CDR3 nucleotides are TGCGCCAGCAGCCCCCTCGGACTTGAGTTCTACGAGCAGTACTTC. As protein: CASSPLGLEFYEQYF.

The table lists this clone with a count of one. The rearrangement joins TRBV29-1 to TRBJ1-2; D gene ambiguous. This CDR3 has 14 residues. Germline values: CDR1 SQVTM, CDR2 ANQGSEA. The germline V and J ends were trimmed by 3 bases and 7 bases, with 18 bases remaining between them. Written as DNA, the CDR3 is TGCAGCGTTGATCCCGGGCTCCGGGCCTCTGGCTACACCTTC. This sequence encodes CSVDPGLRASGYTF.

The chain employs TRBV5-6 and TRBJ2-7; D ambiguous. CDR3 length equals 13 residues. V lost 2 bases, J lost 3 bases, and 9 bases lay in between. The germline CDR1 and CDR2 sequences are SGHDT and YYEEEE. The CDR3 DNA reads TGTGCCAGCAGCTTAGCACCGAGCTACGAGCAGTACTTC. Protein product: CASSLAPSYEQYF.

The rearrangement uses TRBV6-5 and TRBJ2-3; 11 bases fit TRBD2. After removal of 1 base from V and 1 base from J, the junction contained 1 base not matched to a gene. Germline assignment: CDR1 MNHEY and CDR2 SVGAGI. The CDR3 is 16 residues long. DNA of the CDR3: TGTGCCAGCAGTTACTTACTAGCGGGGGGCACAGATACGCAGTATTTT. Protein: CASSYLLAGGTDTQYF.

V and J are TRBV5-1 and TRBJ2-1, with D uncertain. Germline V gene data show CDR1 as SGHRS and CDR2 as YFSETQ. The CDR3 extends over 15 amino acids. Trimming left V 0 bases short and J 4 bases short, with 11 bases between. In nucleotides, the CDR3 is TGCGCCAGCAGCTTGGATCGGCCTCCTTACAATGAGCAGTTCTTC. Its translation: CASSLDRPPYNEQFF.

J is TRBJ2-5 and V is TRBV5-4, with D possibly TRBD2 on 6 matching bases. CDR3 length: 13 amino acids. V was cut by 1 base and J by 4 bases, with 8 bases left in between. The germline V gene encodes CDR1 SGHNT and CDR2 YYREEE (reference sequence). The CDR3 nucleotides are TGTGCCAGCAGCTTGTGGGGACTAGAGACCCAGTACTTC. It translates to CASSLWGLETQYF.

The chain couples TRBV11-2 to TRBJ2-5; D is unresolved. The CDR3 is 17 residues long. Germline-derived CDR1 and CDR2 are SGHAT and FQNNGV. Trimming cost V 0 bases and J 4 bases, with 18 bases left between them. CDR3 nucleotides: TGTGCCAGCAGCTTAGACTGGGGTAGTCCGGCATTAGAGACCCAGTACTTC. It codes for CASSLDWGSPALETQYF.

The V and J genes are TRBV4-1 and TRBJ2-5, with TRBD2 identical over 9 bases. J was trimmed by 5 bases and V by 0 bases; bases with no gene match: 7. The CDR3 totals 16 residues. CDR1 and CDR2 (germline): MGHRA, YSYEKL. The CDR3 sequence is CASSQEGAGGKETQYF. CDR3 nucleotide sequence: TGCGCCAGCAGCCAAGAGGGAGCGGGAGGTAAGGAGACCCAGTACTTC.

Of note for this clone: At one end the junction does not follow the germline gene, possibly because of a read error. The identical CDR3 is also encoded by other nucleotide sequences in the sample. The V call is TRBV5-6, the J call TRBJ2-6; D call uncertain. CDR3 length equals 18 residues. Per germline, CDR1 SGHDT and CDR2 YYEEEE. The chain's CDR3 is CASSFRTWTLSGANVLTF. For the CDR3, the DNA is TGTGCCAGTAGCTTCCGGACCTGGACCCTCTCTGGGGCCAACGTCCTGACTTTC.

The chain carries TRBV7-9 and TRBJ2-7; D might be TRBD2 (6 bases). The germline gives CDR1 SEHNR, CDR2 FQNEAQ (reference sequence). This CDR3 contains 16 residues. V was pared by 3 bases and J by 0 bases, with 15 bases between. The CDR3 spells CASSFEEGPFSYEQYF. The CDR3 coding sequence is TGTGCCAGCAGCTTTGAGGAGGGGCCTTTCTCCTACGAGCAGTACTTC.

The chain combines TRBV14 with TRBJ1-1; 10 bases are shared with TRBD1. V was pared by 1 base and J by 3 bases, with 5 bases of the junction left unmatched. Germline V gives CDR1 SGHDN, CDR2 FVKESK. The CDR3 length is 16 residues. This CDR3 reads CASSQATGTGDTEAFF. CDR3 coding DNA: TGTGCCAGCAGCCAAGCCACCGGGACAGGGGACACTGAAGCTTTCTTT.

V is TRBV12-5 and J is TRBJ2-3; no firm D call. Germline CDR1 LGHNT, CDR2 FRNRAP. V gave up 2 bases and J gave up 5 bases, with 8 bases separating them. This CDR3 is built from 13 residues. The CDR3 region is CASGLNRVDTQYF. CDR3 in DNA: TGTGCTAGTGGTTTGAATCGGGTAGATACGCAGTATTTT.

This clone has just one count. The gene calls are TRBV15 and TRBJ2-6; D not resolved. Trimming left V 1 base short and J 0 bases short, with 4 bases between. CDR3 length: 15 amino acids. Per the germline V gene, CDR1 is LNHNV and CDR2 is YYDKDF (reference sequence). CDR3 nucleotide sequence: TGTGCCACCAGCAGAGTCAGCTCTGGGGCCAACGTCCTGACTTTC. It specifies CATSRVSSGANVLTF. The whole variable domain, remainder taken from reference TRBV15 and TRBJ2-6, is DAMVIQNPRYQVTQFGKPVTLSCSQTLNHNVMYWYQQKSSQAPKLLFHYYDKDFNNEADTPDNFQSRRPNTSFCFLDIRSPGLGDTAMYLCATSRVSSGANVLTFGAGSRLTVL.

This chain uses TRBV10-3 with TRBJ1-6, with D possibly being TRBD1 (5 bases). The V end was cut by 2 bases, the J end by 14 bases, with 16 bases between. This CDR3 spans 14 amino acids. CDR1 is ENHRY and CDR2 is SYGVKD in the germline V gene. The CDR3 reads CAISEGTGSWTLHF. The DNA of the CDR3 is TGTGCCATCAGTGAGGGTACAGGTAGTTGGACCCTCCACTTT.

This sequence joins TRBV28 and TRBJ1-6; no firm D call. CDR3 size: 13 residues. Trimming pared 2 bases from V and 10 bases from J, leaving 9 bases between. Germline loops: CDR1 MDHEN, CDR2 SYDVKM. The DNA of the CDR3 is TGTGCCAGCAGTTTAAAAGGTTTCTCACCCCTCCACTTT. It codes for CASSLKGFSPLHF.

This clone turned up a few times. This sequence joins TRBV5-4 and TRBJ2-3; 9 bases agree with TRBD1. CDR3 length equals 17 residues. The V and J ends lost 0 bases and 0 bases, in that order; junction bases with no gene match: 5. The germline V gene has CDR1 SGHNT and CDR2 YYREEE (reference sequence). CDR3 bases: TGTGCCAGCAGCTTGGGGGGACAGGGAAGTAGCACAGATACGCAGTATTTT. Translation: CASSLGGQGSSTDTQYF.

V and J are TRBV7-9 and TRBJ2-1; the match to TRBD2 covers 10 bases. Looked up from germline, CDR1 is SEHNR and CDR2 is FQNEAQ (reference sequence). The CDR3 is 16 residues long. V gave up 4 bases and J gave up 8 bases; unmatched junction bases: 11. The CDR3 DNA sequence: TGTGCCAGCAGCTCCCCGGCGAGCGGGGGGGCCGATGAGCAGTTCTTC. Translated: CASSSPASGGADEQFF.

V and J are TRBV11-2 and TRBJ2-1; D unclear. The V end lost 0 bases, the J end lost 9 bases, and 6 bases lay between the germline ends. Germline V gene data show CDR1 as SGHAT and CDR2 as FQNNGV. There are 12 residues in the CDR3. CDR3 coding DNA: TGTGCCAGCAGCTTAGATTCGGCTGAGCAGTTCTTC. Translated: CASSLDSAEQFF.

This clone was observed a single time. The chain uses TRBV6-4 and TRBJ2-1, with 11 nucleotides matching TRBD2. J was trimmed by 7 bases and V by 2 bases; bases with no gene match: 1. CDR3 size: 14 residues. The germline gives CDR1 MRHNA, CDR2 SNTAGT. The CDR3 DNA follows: TGTGCCAGCAGTGACGGGACTAGCGGAAATGAGCAGTTCTTC. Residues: CASSDGTSGNEQFF.

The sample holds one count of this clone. The DNA of the CDR3 is TGTGCCAGCAGCCGTCTCGCGGGACTATCCGGGGAGCTGTTTTTT. Protein: CASSRLAGLSGELFF. The chain joins TRBV5-6 to TRBJ2-2; 7 nucleotides align to TRBD2. The CDR3 covers 15 residues. With 4 bases clipped from V and 6 bases from J, the junction kept 9 bases outside the gene matches. Per the germline V gene, CDR1 is SGHDT and CDR2 is YYEEEE.